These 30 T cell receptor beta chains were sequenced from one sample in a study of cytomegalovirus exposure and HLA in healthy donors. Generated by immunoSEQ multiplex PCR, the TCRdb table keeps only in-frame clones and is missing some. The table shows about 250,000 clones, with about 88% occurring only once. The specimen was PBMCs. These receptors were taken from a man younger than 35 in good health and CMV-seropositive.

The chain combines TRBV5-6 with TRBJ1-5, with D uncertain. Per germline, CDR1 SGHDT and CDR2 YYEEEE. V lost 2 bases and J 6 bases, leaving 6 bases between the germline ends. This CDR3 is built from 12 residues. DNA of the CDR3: TGTGCCAGCAGCTTTTCCGGTCAGCCCCAGCATTTT. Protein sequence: CASSFSGQPQHF. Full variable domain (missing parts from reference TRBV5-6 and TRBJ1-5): DAGVTQSPTHLIKTRGQQVTLRCSPKSGHDTVSWYQQALGQGPQFIFQYYEEEERQRGNFPDRFSGHQFPNYSSELNVNALLLGDSALYLCASSFSGQPQHFGDGTRLSIL.

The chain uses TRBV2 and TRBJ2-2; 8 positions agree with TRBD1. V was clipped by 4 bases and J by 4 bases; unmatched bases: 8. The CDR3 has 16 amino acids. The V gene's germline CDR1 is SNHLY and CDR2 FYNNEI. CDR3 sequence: CASSVGRGLVTGELFF. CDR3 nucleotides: TGTGCCAGCAGTGTAGGCAGGGGGCTTGTCACCGGGGAGCTGTTTTTT.

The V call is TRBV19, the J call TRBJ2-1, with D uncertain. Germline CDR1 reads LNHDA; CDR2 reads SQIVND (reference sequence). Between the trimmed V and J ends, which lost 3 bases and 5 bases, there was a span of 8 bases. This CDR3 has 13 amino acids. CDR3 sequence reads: CASSMGSNNEQFF. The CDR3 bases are TGTGCCAGTAGTATGGGCAGTAACAATGAGCAGTTCTTC.

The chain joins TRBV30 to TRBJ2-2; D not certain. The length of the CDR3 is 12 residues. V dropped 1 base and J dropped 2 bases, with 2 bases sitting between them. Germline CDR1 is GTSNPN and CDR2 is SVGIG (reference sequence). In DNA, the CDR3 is TGTGCCTGGAGTGGCAACACCGGGGAGCTGTTTTTT. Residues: CAWSGNTGELFF.

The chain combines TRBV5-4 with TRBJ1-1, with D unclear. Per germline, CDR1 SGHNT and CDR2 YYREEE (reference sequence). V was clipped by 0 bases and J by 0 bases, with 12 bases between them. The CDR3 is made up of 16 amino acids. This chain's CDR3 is CASSLAFGDLNTEAFF. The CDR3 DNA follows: TGTGCCAGCAGCTTGGCCTTCGGAGATCTGAACACTGAAGCTTTCTTT.

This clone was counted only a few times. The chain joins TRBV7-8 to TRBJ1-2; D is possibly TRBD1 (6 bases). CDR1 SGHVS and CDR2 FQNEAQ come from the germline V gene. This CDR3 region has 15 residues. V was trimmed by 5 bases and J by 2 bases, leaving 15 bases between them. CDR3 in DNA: TGTGCCAGCAGCCCCCTCCCAGGGGCAAACTATGGCTACACCTTC. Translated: CASSPLPGANYGYTF.

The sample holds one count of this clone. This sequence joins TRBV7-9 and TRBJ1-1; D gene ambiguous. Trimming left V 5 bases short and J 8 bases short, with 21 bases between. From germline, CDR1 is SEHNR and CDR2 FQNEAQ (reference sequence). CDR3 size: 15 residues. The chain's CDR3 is CASSTLAGPRREAFF. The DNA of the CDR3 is TGTGCCAGCAGCACTCTAGCGGGTCCCCGCCGCGAAGCTTTCTTT.

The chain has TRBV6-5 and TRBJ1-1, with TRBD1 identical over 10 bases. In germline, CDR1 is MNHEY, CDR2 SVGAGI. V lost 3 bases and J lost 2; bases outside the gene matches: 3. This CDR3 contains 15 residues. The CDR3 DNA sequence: TGTGCCAGCAGTTATCGGGACAGGGGTAACACTGAAGCTTTCTTT. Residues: CASSYRDRGNTEAFF.

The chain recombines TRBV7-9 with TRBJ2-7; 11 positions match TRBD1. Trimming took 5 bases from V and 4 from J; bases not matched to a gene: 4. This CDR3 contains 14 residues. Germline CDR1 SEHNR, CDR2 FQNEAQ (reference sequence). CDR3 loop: CASSLDRGLYEQYF. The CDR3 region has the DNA TGTGCCAGCAGCCTGGACAGGGGGCTGTACGAGCAGTACTTC.

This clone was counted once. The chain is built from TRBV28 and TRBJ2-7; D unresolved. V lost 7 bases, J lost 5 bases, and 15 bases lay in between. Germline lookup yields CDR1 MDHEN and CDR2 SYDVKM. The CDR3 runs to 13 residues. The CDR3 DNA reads TGTGCCAGCAATCCCCTCGATAGGAACGAGCAGTACTTC. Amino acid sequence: CASNPLDRNEQYF.

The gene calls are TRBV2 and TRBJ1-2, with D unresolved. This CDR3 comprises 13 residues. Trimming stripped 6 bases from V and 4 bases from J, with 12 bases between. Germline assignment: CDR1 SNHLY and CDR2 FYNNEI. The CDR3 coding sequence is TGTGCCAGCAGGGTCGGGCAGCTCTATGGCTACACCTTC. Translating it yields CASRVGQLYGYTF. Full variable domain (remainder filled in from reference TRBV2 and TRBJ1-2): EPEVTQTPSHQVTQMGQEVILRCVPISNHLYFYWYRQILGQKVEFLVSFYNNEISEKSEIFDDQFSVERPDGSNFTLKIRSTKLEDSAMYFCASRVGQLYGYTFGSGTRLTVV.

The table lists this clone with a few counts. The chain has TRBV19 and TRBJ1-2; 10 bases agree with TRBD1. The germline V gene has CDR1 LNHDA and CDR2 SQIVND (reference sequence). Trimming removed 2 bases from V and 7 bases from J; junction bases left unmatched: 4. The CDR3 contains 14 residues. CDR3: CASSIPGQGFGYTF. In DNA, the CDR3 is TGTGCCAGTAGTATACCGGGACAGGGGTTTGGCTACACCTTC.

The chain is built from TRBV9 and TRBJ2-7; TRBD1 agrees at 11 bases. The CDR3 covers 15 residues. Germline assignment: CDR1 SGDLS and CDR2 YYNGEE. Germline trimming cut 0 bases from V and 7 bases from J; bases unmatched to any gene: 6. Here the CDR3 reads CASSVGGQGADEQYF. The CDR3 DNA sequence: TGTGCCAGCAGCGTAGGCGGACAGGGGGCGGATGAGCAGTACTTC.

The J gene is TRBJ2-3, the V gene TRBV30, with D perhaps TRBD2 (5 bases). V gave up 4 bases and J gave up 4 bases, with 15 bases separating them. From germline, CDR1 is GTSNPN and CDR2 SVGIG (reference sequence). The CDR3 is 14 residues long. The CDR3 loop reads CAWTERPLPDTQYF. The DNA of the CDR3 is TGTGCCTGGACCGAGCGGCCCCTCCCAGATACGCAGTATTTT. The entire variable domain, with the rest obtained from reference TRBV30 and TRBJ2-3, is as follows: SQTIHQWPATLVQPVGSPLSLECTVEGTSNPNLYWYRQAAGRGLQLLFYSVGIGQISSEVPQNLSASRPQDRQFILSSKKLLLSDSGFYLCAWTERPLPDTQYFGPGTRLTVL.

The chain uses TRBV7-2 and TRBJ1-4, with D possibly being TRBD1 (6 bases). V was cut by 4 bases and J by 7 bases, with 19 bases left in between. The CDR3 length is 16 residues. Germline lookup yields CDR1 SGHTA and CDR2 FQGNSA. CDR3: CASSSRMRGTREKLFF. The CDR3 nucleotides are TGTGCCAGCAGCTCCAGGATGAGAGGGACACGTGAAAAACTGTTTTTT.

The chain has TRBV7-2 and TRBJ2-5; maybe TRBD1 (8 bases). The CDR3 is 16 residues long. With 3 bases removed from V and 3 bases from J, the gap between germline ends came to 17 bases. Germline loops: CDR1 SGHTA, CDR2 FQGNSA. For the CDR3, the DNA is TGTGCCAGCAGCTTGCTAGGACAGGGAGGGAAAGAGACCCAGTACTTC. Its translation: CASSLLGQGGKETQYF.

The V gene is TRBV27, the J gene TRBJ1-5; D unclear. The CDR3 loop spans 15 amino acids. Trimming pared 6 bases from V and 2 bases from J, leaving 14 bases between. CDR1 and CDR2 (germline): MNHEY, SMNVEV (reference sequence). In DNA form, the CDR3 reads TGTGCCAGCAGCAAAGGACCCGAAGGCAATCAGCCCCAGCATTTT. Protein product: CASSKGPEGNQPQHF.

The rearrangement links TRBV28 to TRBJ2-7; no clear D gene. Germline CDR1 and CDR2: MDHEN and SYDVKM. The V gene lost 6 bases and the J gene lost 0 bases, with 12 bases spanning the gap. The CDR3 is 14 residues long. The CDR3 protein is CASRSEYRSYEQYF. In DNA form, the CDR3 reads TGTGCCAGCAGATCAGAATACCGCTCCTACGAGCAGTACTTC. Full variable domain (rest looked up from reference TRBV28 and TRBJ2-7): DVKVTQSSRYLVKRTGEKVFLECVQDMDHENMFWYRQDPGLGLRLIYFSYDVKMKEKGDIPEGYSVSREKKERFSLILESASTNQTSMYLCASRSEYRSYEQYFGPGTRLTVT.

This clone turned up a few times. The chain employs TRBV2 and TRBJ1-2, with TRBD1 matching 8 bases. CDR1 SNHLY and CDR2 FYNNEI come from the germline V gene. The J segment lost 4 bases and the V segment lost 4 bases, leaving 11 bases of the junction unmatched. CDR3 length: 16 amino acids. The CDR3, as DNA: TGTGCCAGCAGTGTGGACAGGGTAACATGGTTCTATGGCTACACCTTC. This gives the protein CASSVDRVTWFYGYTF.

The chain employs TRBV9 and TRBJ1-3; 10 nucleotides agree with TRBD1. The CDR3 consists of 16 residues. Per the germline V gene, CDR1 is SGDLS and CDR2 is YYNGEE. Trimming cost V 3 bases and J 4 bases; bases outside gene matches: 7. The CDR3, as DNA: TGTGCCAGCAGCGCTGGGGACAGGGGAACGGGAAACACCATATATTTT. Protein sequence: CASSAGDRGTGNTIYF.

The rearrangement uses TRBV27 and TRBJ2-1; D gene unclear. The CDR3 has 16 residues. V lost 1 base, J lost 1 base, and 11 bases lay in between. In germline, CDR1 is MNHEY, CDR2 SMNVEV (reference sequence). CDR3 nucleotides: TGTGCCAGCAGTTTATGGAGCAGCCTATCCTACAATGAGCAGTTCTTC. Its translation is CASSLWSSLSYNEQFF.

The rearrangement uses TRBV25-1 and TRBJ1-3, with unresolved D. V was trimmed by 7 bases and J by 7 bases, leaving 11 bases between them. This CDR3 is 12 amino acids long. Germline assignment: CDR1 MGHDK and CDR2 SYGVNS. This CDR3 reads CASMSGGNTIYF. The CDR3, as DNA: TGTGCCAGCATGAGCGGAGGTAACACCATATATTTT.

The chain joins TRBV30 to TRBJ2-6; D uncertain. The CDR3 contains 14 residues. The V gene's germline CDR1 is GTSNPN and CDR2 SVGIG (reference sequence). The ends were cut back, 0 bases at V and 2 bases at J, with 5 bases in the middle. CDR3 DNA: TGTGCCTGGAGTGTTGGGGCTGGGGCCAACGTCCTGACTTTC. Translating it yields CAWSVGAGANVLTF.

Written as DNA, the CDR3 is TGTGCCAGCTCACCACCGTTATCAGGGGGAGGCACTGAAGCTTTCTTT. It is translated as CASSPPLSGGGTEAFF. The rearrangement joins TRBV18 to TRBJ1-1; TRBD1 matches at 7 bases. The length of the CDR3 is 16 residues. Germline CDR1 is KGHSH and CDR2 is LQKENI. The J segment lost 4 bases and the V segment lost 0 bases, leaving 8 bases of the junction unmatched.

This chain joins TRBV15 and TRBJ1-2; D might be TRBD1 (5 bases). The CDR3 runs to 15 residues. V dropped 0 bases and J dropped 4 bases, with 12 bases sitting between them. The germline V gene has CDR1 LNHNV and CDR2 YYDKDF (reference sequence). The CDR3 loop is CATSRDIGGGYGYTF. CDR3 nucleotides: TGTGCCACCAGCAGAGATATCGGGGGGGGCTATGGCTACACCTTC. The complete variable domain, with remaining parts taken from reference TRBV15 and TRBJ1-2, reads DAMVIQNPRYQVTQFGKPVTLSCSQTLNHNVMYWYQQKSSQAPKLLFHYYDKDFNNEADTPDNFQSRRPNTSFCFLDIRSPGLGDTAMYLCATSRDIGGGYGYTFGSGTRLTVV.

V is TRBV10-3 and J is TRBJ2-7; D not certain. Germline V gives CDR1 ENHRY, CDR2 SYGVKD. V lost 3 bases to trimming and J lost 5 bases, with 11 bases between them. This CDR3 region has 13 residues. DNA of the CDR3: TGTGCCATCAGTGATTTAAGGTCGGACGAGCAGTACTTC. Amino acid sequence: CAISDLRSDEQYF.

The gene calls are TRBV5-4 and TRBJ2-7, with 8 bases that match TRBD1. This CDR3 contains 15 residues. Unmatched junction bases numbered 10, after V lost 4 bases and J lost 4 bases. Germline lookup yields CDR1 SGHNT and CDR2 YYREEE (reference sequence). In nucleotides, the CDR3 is TGTGCCAGCAGCCCGGACAGGGCCACCGTGTACGAGCAGTACTTC. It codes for CASSPDRATVYEQYF.

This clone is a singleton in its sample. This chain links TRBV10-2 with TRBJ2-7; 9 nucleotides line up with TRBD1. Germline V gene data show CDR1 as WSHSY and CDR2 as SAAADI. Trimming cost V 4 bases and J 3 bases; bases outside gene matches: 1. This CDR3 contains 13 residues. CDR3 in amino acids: CASSGGQGYEQYF. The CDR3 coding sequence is TGCGCCAGCAGTGGGGGACAGGGCTACGAGCAGTACTTC.

CDR3 sequence reads: CAWASGVNTEAFF. The DNA of the CDR3 is TGTGCCTGGGCATCAGGGGTGAACACTGAAGCTTTCTTT. The rearrangement uses TRBV30 and TRBJ1-1, with D tentatively TRBD1 (6 bases). V lost 5 bases and J lost 0, with 10 bases in between. Germline CDR1 reads GTSNPN; CDR2 reads SVGIG (reference sequence). The CDR3 runs to 13 residues.

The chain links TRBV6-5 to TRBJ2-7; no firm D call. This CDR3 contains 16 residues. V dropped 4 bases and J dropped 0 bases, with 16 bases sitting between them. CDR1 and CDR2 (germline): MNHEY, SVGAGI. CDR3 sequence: CASSSLLHYGSYEQYF. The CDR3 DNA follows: TGTGCCAGCAGTTCCCTTTTACATTATGGCTCCTACGAGCAGTACTTC.